This T cell receptor (beta chain) was obtained from a study of blood T cell repertoires in COVID-19. The wider study: PBMCs, B-cell-depleted T cells, or T cells provided the cDNA or gDNA that made up the material.

Trimming shortened V by 5 bases and J by 7 bases, and 15 bases separated the two germline ends. The germline V gene has CDR1 SEHNR and CDR2 FQNEAQ (reference sequence). The CDR3 totals 14 residues. Profiled with immunoSEQ multiplex PCR; TCRdb holds only in-frame clones, not every one. The data contain about 83,000 clones, around 86% of them singletons. Sequenced: peripheral blood. The sequence was collected from a man in his fifties with active COVID-19. This chain uses TRBV7-9 with TRBJ1-5; tentatively, D is TRBD1 (5 bases). CDR3 sequence reads: CASSLDSYAQPQHF. CDR3 bases: TGTGCCAGCAGCCTCGACAGTTATGCGCAGCCCCAGCATTTT. The full variable domain, rest sourced from reference TRBV7-9 and TRBJ1-5, is DTGVSQNPRHKITKRGQNVTFRCDPISEHNRLYWYRQTLGQGPEFLTYFQNEAQLEKSRLLSDRFSAERPKGSFSTLEIQRTEQGDSAMYLCASSLDSYAQPQHFGDGTRLSIL.